This TCR beta chain was captured by sequencing in a study of cytomegalovirus exposure and HLA in healthy donors. Whole-study context: Out of 300 to 500 genotyped donors, around 80% belonged to the Caucasian-associated ancestry cluster.

The PCR ran on 60 Vbeta and 13 Jbeta primers. Produced via immunoSEQ multiplex PCR; TCRdb's table is partial and in-frame only. The sample contains 200,000 to 250,000 clones, 65% to 85% of which appear only once. To note about this clone: The antigen is undetermined.

Notes on the study in general: Later analysis indicated greater clonal expansion among HLA-associated TCR beta chains than among equally common other chains. Altogether, 170 or so TCR beta chains were recorded as cytomegalovirus-associated.

The CDR3 totals 16 residues. Germline loops: CDR1 SGHRS, CDR2 YFSETQ. Trimming took 1 base from V and 3 from J; bases not matched to a gene: 8. The chain joins TRBV5-1 to TRBJ2-3, with 7 bases identical to TRBD2. Sequencing used PBMCs. This receptor was taken from a man between 45 and 60 years old in good health and CMV-seronegative. CDR3 protein: CASSLPPGGRTDTQYF. The CDR3 DNA reads as TGCGCCAGCAGCTTGCCGCCGGGCGGGAGAACAGATACGCAGTATTTT.